One and the same sample provided the 29 T cell receptor beta chains below, sequenced in a study of T cell repertoires in cytomegalovirus infection (dated by TCRdb to about 2019). These receptors have no identified antigens. Sequencing instrument: Illumina HiSeq 1500. TCRdb took the public reads, trimmed them with fastp at Q25, ran MiXCR for clone calling and kept in-frame beta chains. For every CDR3 protein sequence, its rows merge into one entry that carries the most common genes and DNA. Present in this sample are roughly 170,000 distinct CDR3 sequences, about 20% of which were seen just once. More than 25% of the sample is in the top ten clones. The sample's treatment or condition label is to be understood as: in vitro stimulation with specific CMV peptide epitopes to enrich CMV-specific T cells. The material was CD8+ T cells from cultured PBMCs, obtained from culture after CMV antigen stimulation. The receptors here all came from a human donor in good health (CMV status not recorded). Some clones in this sample may be carry-over from other donors' samples.

This clonotype was found a few times. The chain combines TRBV6-6 with TRBJ1-1; D not certain. The V gene's germline CDR1 is MNHNY and CDR2 SVGAGI (reference sequence). CDR3 length: 12 residues. Trimming stripped 6 bases from V and 6 bases from J, with 11 bases between. The CDR3 here is CASRYGSPEAFF. The CDR3 DNA sequence: TGTGCCAGCAGGTACGGGTCCCCTGAAGCTTTCTTT.

This sequence joins TRBV6-5 and TRBJ2-7; 8 positions match TRBD2. The CDR3 is made up of 13 amino acids. The germline gives CDR1 MNHEY, CDR2 SVGAGI. Trimming took 11 bases from V and 5 from J; bases not matched to a gene: 11. CDR3 residues: CACTGGPGHEQYF. In DNA form, the CDR3 reads TGTGCCTGTACGGGGGGGCCAGGCCACGAGCAGTACTTC.

There are a few counts of this clonotype. The chain recombines TRBV11-2 with TRBJ2-7; no firm D call. This CDR3 contains 14 residues. CDR1 is SGHAT and CDR2 is FQNNGV in the germline V gene. The germline V and J ends were trimmed by 3 bases and 3 bases, with 12 bases remaining between them. CDR3 coding DNA: TGTGCCAGCAGCTTGGCTTCCCGCAACTACGAGCAGTACTTC. Encoded protein: CASSLASRNYEQYF.

The V call is TRBV7-6, the J call TRBJ1-1; no definite D call. Germline-derived CDR1 and CDR2 are SGHVS and FNYEAQ. V lost 4 bases to trimming and J lost 0 bases, with 6 bases between them. The CDR3 is 13 amino acids. CDR3 DNA: TGTGCCAGCAGCTCCGCTGTGAACACTGAAGCTTTCTTT. Its protein product is CASSSAVNTEAFF.

This clonotype appeared a few times. The chain couples TRBV12-3 or TRBV12-4 to TRBJ2-5; the match to TRBD2 covers 7 bases. V was pared by 5 bases and J by 2 bases, with 5 bases of the junction left unmatched. This CDR3 has 14 residues. The CDR3 DNA reads TGTGCCAGCAGTCCCTCTAGCGGACAAGAGACCCAGTACTTC. This codes for CASSPSSGQETQYF.

The chain recombines TRBV27 with TRBJ1-1; 8 bases agree with TRBD1. The CDR3 has 12 amino acids. J was trimmed by 7 bases and V by 5 bases; bases with no gene match: 3. Germline loops: CDR1 MNHEY, CDR2 SMNVEV (reference sequence). The CDR3 coding sequence is TGTGCCAGCAGTATTGGGACAGGTGAAGCTTTCTTT. Residues: CASSIGTGEAFF.

Concerning this clonotype: The junction departs from germline at one end; a sequencing error may be responsible. The chain links TRBV5-1 to TRBJ2-2; 12 bases fit TRBD2. The CDR3 runs 17 residues. From germline, CDR1 is SGHRS and CDR2 YFSETQ. The CDR3 is CASSPRLAGAYTWELFF. The CDR3 bases are TGCGCCAGCAGCCCGAGACTAGCGGGGGCCTACACCTGGGAGCTGTTTTTT.

This clonotype was counted a few times. The J gene is TRBJ2-5, the V gene TRBV5-1, with 8 bases lining up with TRBD1. Germline trimming cut 4 bases from V and 2 bases from J; bases unmatched to any gene: 7. The CDR3 consists of 15 residues. In germline, CDR1 is SGHRS, CDR2 YFSETQ. The CDR3: CASSGSGTGQETQYF. In DNA, the CDR3 is TGCGCCAGCAGCGGATCCGGGACAGGACAAGAGACCCAGTACTTC. Based on the CDR3 plus reference TRBV5-1 and TRBJ2-5, the full variable domain is KAGVTQTPRYLIKTRGQQVTLSCSPISGHRSVSWYQQTPGQGLQFLFEYFSETQRNKGNFPGRFSGRQFSNSRSEMNVSTLELGDSALYLCASSGSGTGQETQYFGPGTRLLVL.

This chain connects TRBV7-2 to TRBJ2-7; D is unresolved. This CDR3 comprises 15 residues. Trimming took 5 bases from V and 3 from J, leaving 17 bases between them. Germline V gene sequence: CDR1 SGHTA, CDR2 FQGNSA. Here the CDR3 DNA reads TGTGCCAGCAGCCAGGTTGCAGTTCAGCGCTACGAGCAGTACTTC. Encoded protein: CASSQVAVQRYEQYF.

The chain joins TRBV4-1 to TRBJ1-1; D uncertain. Per germline, CDR1 MGHRA and CDR2 YSYEKL. The CDR3 has 15 amino acids. Trimming stripped 0 bases from V and 2 bases from J, with 10 bases between. The DNA for the CDR3 is TGCGCCAGCAGCCAAGATTGGAACCTCAACACTGAAGCTTTCTTT. Its translation: CASSQDWNLNTEAFF.

This clonotype was seen more than once but under ten times. The chain has TRBV19 and TRBJ2-1; no definite D call. This CDR3 contains 13 residues. Germline V gene lookup returns CDR1 LNHDA and CDR2 SQIVND (reference sequence). V lost 2 bases to trimming and J lost 9 bases, with 11 bases between them. The CDR3 DNA reads TGTGCCAGTAGTATAAGGCTACCGGTTGAGCAGTTCTTC. Its protein is CASSIRLPVEQFF.

Note on this clonotype: Compared with germline, one end of the junction differs, possibly owing to a read error. V and J are TRBV7-2 and TRBJ2-1; 8 bases line up with TRBD2. Per germline, CDR1 SGHTA and CDR2 FQGNSA. CDR3 size: 15 residues. The CDR3, as DNA: TGTGCCAGCAGCTTACGGGGGGGCCGGGGCAATGAGCAGTTGTTC. Amino acids: CASSLRGGRGNEQLF.

This chain uses TRBV11-2 with TRBJ1-5; D gene ambiguous. V lost 2 bases and J 0 bases, leaving 8 bases between the germline ends. This CDR3 spans 15 amino acids. From germline, CDR1 is SGHAT and CDR2 FQNNGV. The CDR3 loop reads CASSLLAVSNQPQHF. CDR3 nucleotide sequence: TGTGCCAGCAGCTTATTGGCGGTTAGCAATCAGCCCCAGCATTTT.

The DNA for the CDR3 is TGCGCCAGCAGCCCGAGCGTGATCGGCGGTACGCAGTATTTT. Translation: CASSPSVIGGTQYF. The V call is TRBV4-1, the J call TRBJ2-3; D ambiguous. The CDR3 extends over 14 amino acids. CDR1 is MGHRA and CDR2 is YSYEKL in the germline V gene. Trimming pared 4 bases from V and 8 bases from J, leaving 16 bases between.

This clonotype was recorded a few times. The chain combines TRBV4-3 with TRBJ2-7; D gene uncertain. V lost 2 bases, J lost 0 bases, and 11 bases lay in between. The CDR3 totals 15 residues. CDR1 LGHNA and CDR2 YSLEER come from the germline V gene. The CDR3 DNA sequence: TGCGCCAGCAGCCAAAATCCCCTAAGCTCCTACGAGCAGTACTTC. It is translated as CASSQNPLSSYEQYF.

Here the CDR3 DNA reads TGTGCCAGCAGCGAACAGGGGAGGCAGCCCCAGCATTTT. The encoded protein is CASSEQGRQPQHF. The chain uses TRBV7-6 and TRBJ1-5, with 7 bases that match TRBD1. After removal of 5 bases from V and 7 bases from J, the junction contained 5 bases not matched to a gene. The CDR3 loop spans 13 amino acids. The germline V gene encodes CDR1 SGHVS and CDR2 FNYEAQ.

The chain recombines TRBV7-9 with TRBJ1-3; D is unresolved. The CDR3 runs 16 residues. Looked up from germline, CDR1 is SEHNR and CDR2 is FQNEAQ (reference sequence). Trimming took 4 bases from V and 0 from J, leaving 13 bases between them. This CDR3 reads CASSSPGLSSGNTIYF. DNA of the CDR3: TGTGCCAGCAGCTCCCCCGGACTGAGCTCTGGAAACACCATATATTTT.

This clonotype has only a few counts. The CDR3 protein is CARTSGGVYNEQFF. The CDR3 DNA reads TGTGCCAGGACAAGCGGGGGGGTATACAATGAGCAGTTCTTC. The chain uses TRBV2 and TRBJ2-1, with TRBD2 identical over 10 bases. The CDR3 is 14 amino acids. V dropped 9 bases and J dropped 4; count of bases not matched to a gene: 6. Germline CDR1 is SNHLY and CDR2 is FYNNEI. The full variable domain, with the rest looked up from reference TRBV2 and TRBJ2-1, is EPEVTQTPSHQVTQMGQEVILRCVPISNHLYFYWYRQILGQKVEFLVSFYNNEISEKSEIFDDQFSVERPDGSNFTLKIRSTKLEDSAMYFCARTSGGVYNEQFFGPGTRLTVL.

The chain links TRBV7-2 to TRBJ2-3; a possible D gene is TRBD2 (5 bases). Trimming removed 5 bases at V and 3 bases at J, with 6 bases between. Germline CDR1 reads SGHTA; CDR2 reads FQGNSA. The CDR3 is 12 residues long. The CDR3 is CASSRRTDTQYF. CDR3 nucleotides: TGTGCCAGCAGCCGGAGGACAGATACGCAGTATTTT.

This clonotype came up a few times. The rearrangement links TRBV28 to TRBJ1-5; D remains unclear. The CDR3 is made up of 15 amino acids. Germline V gene lookup returns CDR1 MDHEN and CDR2 SYDVKM. V was pared by 5 bases and J by 1 base, with 12 bases between. CDR3 amino acids: CASSARRLSNQPQHF. The CDR3 bases are TGTGCCAGCAGTGCCCGGAGGCTGAGCAATCAGCCCCAGCATTTT.

This clonotype appeared a few times. V usage is TRBV7-9 and J usage is TRBJ2-5; D is uncertain. CDR1 and CDR2 (germline): SEHNR, FQNEAQ (reference sequence). The CDR3 has 14 residues. V gave up 1 base and J gave up 1 base, with 7 bases separating them. The chain's CDR3 is CASSLVQIQETQYF. The CDR3 bases are TGTGCCAGCAGCTTAGTGCAGATCCAAGAGACCCAGTACTTC.

This clonotype was seen ten or more times. The CDR3 loop is CASSFYGKSSYNEQFF. CDR3 nucleotide sequence: TGTGCCAGCAGCTTTTACGGTAAGAGCTCCTACAATGAGCAGTTCTTC. V gene TRBV7-8 combines with J gene TRBJ2-1; D gene unclear. The ends were cut back, 3 bases at V and 0 bases at J, with 12 bases in the middle. CDR3 length: 16 amino acids. CDR1 and CDR2 (germline): SGHVS, FQNEAQ.

The CDR3 loop reads CASSLGAGDGELFF. The CDR3 nucleotides read TGTGCCAGCAGTTTAGGGGCGGGGGATGGAGAGCTGTTTTTT. The rearrangement links TRBV27 to TRBJ2-2, with TRBD2 matching over 7 bases. Germline trimming cut 2 bases from V and 11 bases from J; bases unmatched to any gene: 8. CDR1 is MNHEY and CDR2 is SMNVEV in the germline V gene (reference sequence). The CDR3 totals 14 residues.

This clonotype was detected a few times. The rearrangement uses TRBV27 and TRBJ2-7, with a weak D call TRBD2 (5 bases). The germline gives CDR1 MNHEY, CDR2 SMNVEV (reference sequence). V lost 2 bases and J lost 3, with 11 bases in between. The CDR3 extends over 14 amino acids. The CDR3 sequence is CASSLGVRDYEQYF. The CDR3 region has the DNA TGTGCCAGCAGTTTAGGAGTCCGGGACTACGAGCAGTACTTC.

This clonotype has only a few counts. J is TRBJ2-3 and V is TRBV12-3 or TRBV12-4, with a possible D match to TRBD2 (5 bases). Trimming stripped 4 bases from V and 2 bases from J, with 22 bases between. The CDR3 extends over 18 amino acids. CDR3 in amino acids: CASSSSLMVETNTDTQYF. The CDR3, as DNA: TGTGCCAGCAGTTCCTCCCTGATGGTGGAGACTAACACAGATACGCAGTATTTT.

V gene TRBV2 combines with J gene TRBJ2-7; D possibly corresponds to TRBD2 (7 bases). Germline loops: CDR1 SNHLY, CDR2 FYNNEI. V gave up 7 bases and J gave up 7 bases, with 20 bases separating them. There are 14 residues in the CDR3. The CDR3 DNA follows: TGTGCCAGCATGGGGGGGGACTCGAGGGGGGAGCAGTACTTC. Residues: CASMGGDSRGEQYF.

The CDR3: CASGTDRGLYSNQPQHF. Here the CDR3 DNA reads TGTGCCAGCGGGACCGACAGGGGGCTTTATAGCAATCAGCCCCAGCATTTT. V and J are TRBV6-2 or TRBV6-3 and TRBJ1-5, with 10 bases lining up with TRBD1. This CDR3 is 17 amino acids long. V dropped 8 bases and J dropped 0; count of bases not matched to a gene: 10. Germline V gene lookup returns CDR1 MNHEY and CDR2 SVGEGT.

The chain joins TRBV28 to TRBJ2-3; D could derive from TRBD1 or TRBD2 (5 bases each). The germline V gene encodes CDR1 MDHEN and CDR2 SYDVKM. This CDR3 is built from 15 residues. Trimming took off 7 bases at V and 0 bases at J, with 14 bases between the two ends. The CDR3 bases are TGTGCCAGCATCGGGGCAACTAAAAGCACAGATACGCAGTATTTT. Translated, it gives CASIGATKSTDTQYF.

The chain carries TRBV7-2 and TRBJ2-1, with 8 nucleotides matching TRBD2. Germline CDR1 reads SGHTA; CDR2 reads FQGNSA. This CDR3 region has 13 residues. V trimming: 1 base; J trimming: 7 bases; junction bases outside the gene matches: 0. The CDR3 DNA reads TGTGCCAGCAGCTTAGAGCGGGGGAATGAGCAGTTCTTC. Translation: CASSLERGNEQFF.